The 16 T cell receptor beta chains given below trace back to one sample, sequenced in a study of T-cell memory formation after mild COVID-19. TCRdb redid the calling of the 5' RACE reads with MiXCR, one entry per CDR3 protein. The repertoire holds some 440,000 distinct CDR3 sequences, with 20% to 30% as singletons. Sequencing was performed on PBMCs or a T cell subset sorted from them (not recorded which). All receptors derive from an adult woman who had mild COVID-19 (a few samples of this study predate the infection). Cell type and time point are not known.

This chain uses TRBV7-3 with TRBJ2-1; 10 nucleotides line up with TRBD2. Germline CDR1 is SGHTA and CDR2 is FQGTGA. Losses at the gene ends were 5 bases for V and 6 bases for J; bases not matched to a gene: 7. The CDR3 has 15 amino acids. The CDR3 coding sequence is TGTGCCAGCAGCCATCAGCGGGGGGGCCTCAATGAGCAGTTCTTC. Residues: CASSHQRGGLNEQFF.

The CDR3 loop is CACRTGGGEQYF. In nucleotides, the CDR3 is TGTGCCTGTAGGACAGGGGGCGGCGAGCAGTACTTC. V is TRBV30 and J is TRBJ2-7; 11 bases line up with TRBD1. The V segment lost 6 bases and the J segment 6 bases; nucleotides outside the gene matches: 4. The CDR3 length is 12 residues. Germline assignment: CDR1 GTSNPN and CDR2 SVGIG (reference sequence).

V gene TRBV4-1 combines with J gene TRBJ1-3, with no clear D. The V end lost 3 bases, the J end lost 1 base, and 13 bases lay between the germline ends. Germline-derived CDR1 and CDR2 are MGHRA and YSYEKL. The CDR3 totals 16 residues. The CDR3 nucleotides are TGCGCCAGCAGCCAGCGATCAATACCGTCTGGAAACACCATATATTTT. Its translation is CASSQRSIPSGNTIYF.

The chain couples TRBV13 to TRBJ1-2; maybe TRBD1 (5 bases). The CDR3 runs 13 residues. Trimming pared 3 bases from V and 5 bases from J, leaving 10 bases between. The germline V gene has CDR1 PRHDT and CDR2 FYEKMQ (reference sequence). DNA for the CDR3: TGTGCCAGCAGCTTGCCAGGGACGTATGGCTACACCTTC. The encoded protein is CASSLPGTYGYTF.

In DNA, the CDR3 is TGTGCCAGCAGCGTCTCTGACGGGGCCAACGTCCTGACTTTC. This translates into CASSVSDGANVLTF. V gene TRBV9 combines with J gene TRBJ2-6; D ambiguous. This CDR3 is 14 amino acids long. Germline V gene sequence: CDR1 SGDLS, CDR2 YYNGEE. V lost 2 bases and J lost 4, with 7 bases in between.

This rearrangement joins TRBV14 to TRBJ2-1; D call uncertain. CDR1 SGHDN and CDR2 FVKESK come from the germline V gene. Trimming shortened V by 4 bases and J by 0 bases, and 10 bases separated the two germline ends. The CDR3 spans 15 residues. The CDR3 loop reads CASSPVPYSYNEQFF. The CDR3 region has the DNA TGTGCCAGCAGCCCCGTACCGTACTCCTACAATGAGCAGTTCTTC.

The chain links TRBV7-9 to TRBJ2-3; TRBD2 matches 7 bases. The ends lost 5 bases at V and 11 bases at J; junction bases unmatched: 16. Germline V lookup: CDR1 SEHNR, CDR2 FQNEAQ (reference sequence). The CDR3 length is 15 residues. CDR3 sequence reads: CASSTVRQIAGVQYF. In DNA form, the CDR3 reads TGTGCCAGCAGCACCGTCCGACAGATAGCGGGTGTGCAGTATTTT.

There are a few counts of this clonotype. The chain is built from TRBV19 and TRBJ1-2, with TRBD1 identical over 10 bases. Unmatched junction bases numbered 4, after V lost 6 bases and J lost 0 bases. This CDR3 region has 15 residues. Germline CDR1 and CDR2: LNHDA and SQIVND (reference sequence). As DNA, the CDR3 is TGTGCCAGTAGAGGGGACAGGGGTACTAACTATGGCTACACCTTC. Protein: CASRGDRGTNYGYTF. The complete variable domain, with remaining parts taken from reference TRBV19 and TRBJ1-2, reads DGGITQSPKYLFRKEGQNVTLSCEQNLNHDAMYWYRQDPGQGLRLIYYSQIVNDFQKGDIAEGYSVSREKKESFPLTVTSAQKNPTAFYLCASRGDRGTNYGYTFGSGTRLTVV.

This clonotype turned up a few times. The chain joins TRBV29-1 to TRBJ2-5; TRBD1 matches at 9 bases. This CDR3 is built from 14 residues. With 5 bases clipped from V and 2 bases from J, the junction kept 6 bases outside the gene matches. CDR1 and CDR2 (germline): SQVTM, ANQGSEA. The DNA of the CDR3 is TGCAGCGTTTTGGACAGGGGTTTACAAGAGACCCAGTACTTC. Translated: CSVLDRGLQETQYF.

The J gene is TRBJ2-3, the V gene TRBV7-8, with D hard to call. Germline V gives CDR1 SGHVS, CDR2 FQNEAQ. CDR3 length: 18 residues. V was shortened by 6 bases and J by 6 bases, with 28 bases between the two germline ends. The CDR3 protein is CASRAGSYFSGLFDTQYF. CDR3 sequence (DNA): TGTGCCAGCAGGGCCGGGTCCTACTTTTCCGGGCTCTTCGATACGCAGTATTTT.

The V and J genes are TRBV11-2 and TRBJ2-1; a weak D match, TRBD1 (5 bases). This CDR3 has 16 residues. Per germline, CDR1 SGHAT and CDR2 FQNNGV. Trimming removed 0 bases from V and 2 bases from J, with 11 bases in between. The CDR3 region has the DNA TGTGCCAGCAGCTTAGAGCCAGGGATAACCTACAATGAGCAGTTCTTC. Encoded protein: CASSLEPGITYNEQFF.

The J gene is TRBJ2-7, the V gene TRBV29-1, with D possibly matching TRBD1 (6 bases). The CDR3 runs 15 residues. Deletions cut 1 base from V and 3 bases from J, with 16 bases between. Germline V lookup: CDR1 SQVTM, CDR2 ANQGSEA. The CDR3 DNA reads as TGCAGCGTTGAAGTCCAGGGGCGGATTATCTACGAGCAGTACTTC. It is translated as CSVEVQGRIIYEQYF.

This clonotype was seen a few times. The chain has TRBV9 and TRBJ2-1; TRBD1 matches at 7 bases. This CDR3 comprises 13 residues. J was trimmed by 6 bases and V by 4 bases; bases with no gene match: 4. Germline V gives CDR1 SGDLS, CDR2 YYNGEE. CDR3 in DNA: TGTGCCAGCAGCCCAGGGACAGCCAATGAGCAGTTCTTC. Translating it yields CASSPGTANEQFF.

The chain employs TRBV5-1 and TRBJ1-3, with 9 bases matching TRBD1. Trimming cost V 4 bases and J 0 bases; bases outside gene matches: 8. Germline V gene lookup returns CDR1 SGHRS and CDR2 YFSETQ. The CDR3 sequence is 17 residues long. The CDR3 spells CASSASTGGDSGNTIYF. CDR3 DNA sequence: TGCGCCAGCAGCGCTTCTACAGGGGGCGACTCTGGAAACACCATATATTTT.

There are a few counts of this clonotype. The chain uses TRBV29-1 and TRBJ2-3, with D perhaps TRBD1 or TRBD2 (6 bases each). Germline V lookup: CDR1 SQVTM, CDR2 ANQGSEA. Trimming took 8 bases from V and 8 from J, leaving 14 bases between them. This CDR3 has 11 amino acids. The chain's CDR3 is CSSRWGATQYF. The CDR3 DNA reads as TGCAGCTCCCGCTGGGGGGCTACGCAGTATTTT.

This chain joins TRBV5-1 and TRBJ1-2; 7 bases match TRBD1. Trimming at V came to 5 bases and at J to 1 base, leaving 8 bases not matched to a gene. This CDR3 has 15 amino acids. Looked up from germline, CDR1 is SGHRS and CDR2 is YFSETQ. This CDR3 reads CASSRTGADNYGYTF. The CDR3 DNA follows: TGCGCCAGCAGTCGAACAGGGGCCGATAACTATGGCTACACCTTC.